A selection of T cell receptor beta chains follows, all from one sample in a study of control samples from healthy donors and cancer patients. Using immunoSEQ multiplex PCR, the repertoire was profiled, and TCRdb retains in-frame clones only, with some absent. The sample carries tens of thousands of clones, 88% recorded once. Sequencing was done on a sample of blood. The receptors shown here come from a woman aged 70-85 years in good health. Both conserved end residues are part of each CDR3. A D gene is named only where the DNA matches it firmly. Rows may omit the clone size; those that give it use once, few, many or a size class.

j_call d_call clone_size v_call cdr3_length cdr3_nt cdr3_aa
TRBJ2-1 . . TRBV6-5 10 TGTGCCAGCGGCCGGAATGAGCAGTTCTTC CASGRNEQFF
TRBJ1-5 . . TRBV27 13 TGTGCCAGCAGTTTATCGCGCAATCAGCCCCAGCATTTT CASSLSRNQPQHF
TRBJ2-3 . . TRBV10-1 13 TGCGCCAGCAGTGAGTCGGGGGGCGTTACGCAGTATTTT CASSESGGVTQYF
TRBJ1-3 TRBD1 . TRBV28 16 TGTGCCAGCAGCCCCCAGGACAGGGCCTCTGGAAACACCATATATTTT CASSPQDRASGNTIYF
TRBJ2-7 . . TRBV5-6 14 TGTGCCAGCAGCGGACTCCGGGTCCCCTACGAGCAGTACTTC CASSGLRVPYEQYF
TRBJ2-1 . . TRBV7-9 11 TGTGCCAGCAGCTTAGACGATGAGCAGTTCTTC CASSLDDEQFF
TRBJ2-2 . . TRBV18 15 TGTGCCAGCTCCATCAGGGGGGACGACACCGGGGAGCTGTTTTTT CASSIRGDDTGELFF
TRBJ1-2 . once TRBV5-8 14 TGTGCCAGCAGCTTGAACAGTCAGGGGCATGGCTACACCTTC CASSLNSQGHGYTF
TRBJ1-5 . . TRBV28 13 TGTGCCAGCAGCGGGGATAGCAATCAGCCCCAGCATTTT CASSGDSNQPQHF
TRBJ1-3 . . TRBV5-1 15 TGCGCCAGCAGCTTGGGTCCTTCCTCTGGAAACACCATATATTTT CASSLGPSSGNTIYF
TRBJ2-7 . . TRBV7-8 12 TGTGCCAGCAGCCTGGAGGGCCACGAGCAGTACTTC CASSLEGHEQYF
TRBJ2-1 TRBD2 once TRBV5-1 16 TGCGCCAGCAGCTCGACTAGCGGGGCCTCCTACAATGAGCAGTTCTTC CASSSTSGASYNEQFF
TRBJ2-7 . . TRBV21-1 15 TGTGCCAGCAGCAAAGAGTCTTCAGGGAGCTACGAGCAGTACTTC CASSKESSGSYEQYF
TRBJ1-1 . . TRBV5-1 16 TGCGCCAGCAGCCAGGGACGGGGATATAGGAACACTGAAGCTTTCTTT CASSQGRGYRNTEAFF
TRBJ2-2 . . TRBV5-4 15 TGTGCCAGCAGCGCCCGGGACGGGAACACCGGGGAGCTGTTTTTT CASSARDGNTGELFF
TRBJ1-6 . . TRBV6-6 12 TGTGCCAGCACCGTCGCGGGATCACCCCTCCACTTT CASTVAGSPLHF
TRBJ1-6 . . TRBV19 14 TGTGCCAGTAGTATAGGGTATATGAACTCACCCCTCCACTTT CASSIGYMNSPLHF
TRBJ2-3 TRBD1 . TRBV12-3/TRBV12-4 13 TGTGCCAGCAGTGGACAGGGGACAGATACGCAGTATTTT CASSGQGTDTQYF
TRBJ1-2 . . TRBV10-3 13 TGTGCCATCAGTGATACAGTAAACTATGGCTACACCTTC CAISDTVNYGYTF
TRBJ1-1 . . TRBV20-1 14 TGCAGTGCTAGTCCCCTACGGGGGGACACTGAAGCTTTCTTT CSASPLRGDTEAFF
TRBJ2-1 TRBD1 . TRBV5-8 12 TGTGCCAGCAGACAACAGGGGGATGAGCAGTTCTTC CASRQQGDEQFF
TRBJ1-2 . . TRBV20-1 11 TGCAGTGCTAGTATGTCGGGTGGCTACACCTTC CSASMSGGYTF
TRBJ1-2 . . TRBV10-2 11 TGCGCCAGCAGCCCGGGGGGTGGCTACACCTTC CASSPGGGYTF
TRBJ2-2 . . TRBV4-1 15 TGCGCCAGCTCCGAGGTACAGTCCGATACCGGGGAGCTGTTTTTT CASSEVQSDTGELFF
TRBJ2-3 . . TRBV12-3/TRBV12-4 13 TGTGCCGGCGCGAAGGGGAGTACAGATACGCAGTATTTT CAGAKGSTDTQYF
TRBJ1-4 TRBD1 . TRBV4-1 16 TGCGCCAGCAGCCAGGGGACAGGGGGCTGGGGTGAAAAACTGTTTTTT CASSQGTGGWGEKLFF
TRBJ2-7 . . TRBV4-3 14 TGCGCCAGCAGCCAAGAGAGGGGATCCTACGAGCAGTACTTC CASSQERGSYEQYF
TRBJ1-1 TRBD1 . TRBV10-2 13 TGCGCCAGCAGGGACAGGGCCAACACTGAAGCTTTCTTT CASRDRANTEAFF
TRBJ1-5 . . TRBV2 15 TGTGCCAGCAGTGAAGGACGGGCGTCTAATCAGCCCCAGCATTTT CASSEGRASNQPQHF
TRBJ1-6 . . TRBV28 13 TGTGCCAGCGGGCAAACGGGGGGCTCACCCCTCCACTTT CASGQTGGSPLHF
TRBJ1-3 TRBD1 . TRBV5-5 15 TGTGCCAGCAGACAGACAGGGGACCGGGGAAACACCATATATTTT CASRQTGDRGNTIYF